The next 29 T cell receptor beta chains were all read from a single sample in a study of blood T cells in healthy people across ages. The use of a sample-barcoded 5' primer and a J-beta primer mix characterized a second PCR of about 7 to 12 cycles. From the 5' RACE reads, TCRdb called clonotypes with MiXCR, one entry per CDR3 protein. The table shows around 500,000 distinct CDR3 sequences, with roughly 43% occurring only once. What was sequenced was blood. The receptors shown here come from an elderly man in good health.

This clonotype was seen repeatedly, ten times or more. CDR3 bases: TGCGCCAGCAGCCCTAGGTCCACCTCCTACAATGAGCAGTTCTTC. Its protein product is CASSPRSTSYNEQFF. V is TRBV4-1 and J is TRBJ2-1; D gene uncertain. Germline assignment: CDR1 MGHRA and CDR2 YSYEKL. Between the trimmed V and J ends, which lost 4 bases and 0 bases, there was a span of 10 bases. The CDR3 length is 15 residues.

The rearrangement uses TRBV6-5 and TRBJ2-3; 14 bases are a match to TRBD2. Germline V gene sequence: CDR1 MNHEY, CDR2 SVGAGI. The CDR3 totals 16 residues. Trimming took 7 bases from V and 6 from J; bases not matched to a gene: 9. The CDR3 bases are TGTGCCAGCAAAGAGACTAGCGGGAGGGGTCGGGATACGCAGTATTTT. This translates into CASKETSGRGRDTQYF.

The chain employs TRBV6-5 and TRBJ1-2; D is possibly TRBD1 (5 bases). Germline V CDR1 and CDR2: MNHEY, SVGAGI. Trimming removed 0 bases from V and 7 bases from J, with 9 bases in between. The CDR3 is 13 amino acids. CDR3: CASSYSGAPGYTF. The CDR3 DNA follows: TGTGCCAGCAGTTACTCAGGGGCTCCTGGCTACACCTTC.

This clonotype was observed a few times. This chain joins TRBV7-3 and TRBJ2-1; 8 bases fit TRBD1. The CDR3 consists of 15 residues. Germline V gene sequence: CDR1 SGHTA, CDR2 FQGTGA. V was clipped by 4 bases and J by 6 bases; unmatched bases: 8. CDR3 in amino acids: CASSSPGQAINEQFF. The CDR3 DNA sequence: TGTGCCAGCAGCTCCCCGGGACAGGCTATCAATGAGCAGTTCTTC.

This clonotype was picked up many times. The chain is built from TRBV2 and TRBJ2-1; possible D gene TRBD2, 7 bases. V lost 6 bases and J 4 bases, leaving 22 bases between the germline ends. The CDR3 spans 17 residues. Germline V gene data show CDR1 as SNHLY and CDR2 as FYNNEI. The CDR3 loop reads CASRGLGGGRIYNEQFF. In DNA, the CDR3 is TGTGCCAGCAGAGGATTAGGGGGAGGGAGGATATACAATGAGCAGTTCTTC.

J is TRBJ2-7 and V is TRBV10-3; 9 nucleotides match TRBD1. The CDR3 is 14 amino acids. Germline CDR1 reads ENHRY; CDR2 reads SYGVKD. The V segment lost 8 bases and the J segment 2 bases; nucleotides outside the gene matches: 7. CDR3 amino acids: CAIGQRQGAYEQYF. CDR3 DNA sequence: TGTGCCATCGGACAGAGACAGGGGGCCTACGAGCAGTACTTC.

A few counts support this clonotype. The J gene is TRBJ2-6, the V gene TRBV7-9, with D perhaps TRBD1 or TRBD2 (5 bases each). The CDR3 is 20 residues long. Deletions cut 6 bases from V and 11 bases from J, with 35 bases between. Germline CDR1 is SEHNR and CDR2 is FQNEAQ (reference sequence). The CDR3 region has the DNA TGTGCCAGCAGTGGTGGCCGATTGAGAGAGACAGTTTTAAGCGGCGACGTCCTGACTTTC. Its protein is CASSGGRLRETVLSGDVLTF.

This clonotype appeared a few times. The rearrangement uses TRBV4-1 and TRBJ2-6; D not certain. V dropped 1 base and J dropped 2 bases, with 9 bases sitting between them. CDR1 is MGHRA, CDR2 YSYEKL, per germline. The CDR3 totals 16 residues. CDR3 protein: CASSQVRVPGANVLTF. The CDR3 nucleotides read TGCGCCAGCAGCCAAGTAAGGGTACCTGGGGCCAACGTCCTGACTTTC.

The chain joins TRBV20-1 to TRBJ2-4, with 10 positions matching TRBD2. The DNA matches TRBJ2-7 better at its end, which makes the J call doubtful. The CDR3 extends over 16 amino acids. Germline V gene sequence: CDR1 DFQATT, CDR2 SNEGSKA (reference sequence). The CDR3 region is CSARGSSGSRSYEQYF. Here the CDR3 DNA reads TGCAGTGCTAGAGGGTCTAGCGGGAGCAGGTCCTACGAGCAGTACTTC.

The rearrangement links TRBV12-3 or TRBV12-4 to TRBJ2-5, with 7 bases fitting TRBD1. Judging by the DNA end, TRBJ2-7 fits better; the J call may be wrong. This CDR3 is built from 14 residues. The CDR3 region is CASSFSQGNYEQYF. CDR3 in DNA: TGTGCCAGCAGTTTCTCACAGGGGAACTACGAGCAGTACTTC.

This clonotype came up a few times. A read error may be the cause here, since a much bigger clone is one base away. This chain links TRBV4-1 with TRBJ1-1, with 7 bases aligning to TRBD1. The CDR3 length is 14 residues. With V trimmed by 6 bases and J by 10 bases, 14 bases remained unmatched. The V gene's germline CDR1 is MGHRA and CDR2 YSYEKL. DNA of the CDR3: TGCGCCAGCAGGACCGACAGGGTGGTTAGTAGAGCTTTCTTT. This codes for CASRTDRVVSRAFF.

This sequence joins TRBV29-1 and TRBJ1-4; 7 bases map to TRBD1. There are 13 residues in the CDR3. The ends lost 6 bases at V and 5 bases at J; junction bases unmatched: 6. Germline lookup yields CDR1 SQVTM and CDR2 ANQGSEA. CDR3 residues: CSVLRGTNEKLFF. The CDR3 DNA sequence: TGCAGCGTCCTCAGGGGGACCAATGAAAAACTGTTTTTT. The full variable domain, its missing parts supplied by reference TRBV29-1 and TRBJ1-4, is SAVISQKPSRDICQRGTSLTIQCQVDSQVTMMFWYRQQPGQSLTLIATANQGSEATYESGFVIDKFPISRPNLTFSTLTVSNMSPEDSSIYLCSVLRGTNEKLFFGSGTQLSVL.

This clonotype has only a few counts. This rearrangement joins TRBV7-9 to TRBJ1-6; D is unresolved. The CDR3 is 16 amino acids. Germline V CDR1 and CDR2: SEHNR, FQNEAQ (reference sequence). With 5 bases removed from V and 9 bases from J, the gap between germline ends came to 20 bases. The CDR3 nucleotides are TGTGCCAGCAGCGCTGTTCCCTTCGGAGGCGGTTCACCCCTCCACTTT. Translated: CASSAVPFGGGSPLHF.

The V gene is TRBV9, the J gene TRBJ2-7, with D unresolved. The V end lost 3 bases, the J end lost 7 bases, and 14 bases lay between the germline ends. From germline, CDR1 is SGDLS and CDR2 YYNGEE. The CDR3 is 13 residues long. The CDR3 region has the DNA TGTGCCAGCAGCGGAGTCCCCCTGGGGGAGCAGTACTTC. It translates to CASSGVPLGEQYF.

This clonotype was seen a few times. The rearrangement joins TRBV7-2 to TRBJ1-5, with a weak D call TRBD1 (6 bases). This CDR3 region has 13 residues. Germline V CDR1 and CDR2: SGHTA, FQGNSA. The V gene lost 2 bases and the J gene lost 9 bases, with 11 bases spanning the gap. The CDR3 nucleotides read TGTGCCAGCAGCTTAACAGGGTCGCCGCCCCAGCATTTT. Encoded protein: CASSLTGSPPQHF.

The chain uses TRBV5-1 and TRBJ2-1; TRBD1 matches at 9 bases. The length of the CDR3 is 13 residues. With 4 bases clipped from V and 8 bases from J, the junction kept 4 bases outside the gene matches. Germline V gives CDR1 SGHRS, CDR2 YFSETQ. The CDR3 DNA follows: TGCGCCAGCAGCACGGGACAGGGCCATGAGCAGTTCTTC. Translated, it gives CASSTGQGHEQFF.

This chain joins TRBV27 and TRBJ2-7; TRBD1 matches 8 bases. The CDR3 is 13 amino acids. The junction had 6 bases not matched to a gene; V was cut back by 7 bases and J by 4 bases. Germline V gene lookup returns CDR1 MNHEY and CDR2 SMNVEV (reference sequence). CDR3 sequence reads: CASISRDRYEQYF. CDR3 DNA sequence: TGTGCCAGCATTAGTCGGGACAGGTACGAGCAGTACTTC.

This clonotype was found a few times. This chain uses TRBV5-1 with TRBJ1-2, with D uncertain. This CDR3 has 12 residues. The V gene lost 0 bases and the J gene lost 6 bases, with 6 bases spanning the gap. Germline V gene sequence: CDR1 SGHRS, CDR2 YFSETQ. CDR3 sequence (DNA): TGCGCCAGCAGCTTGGATAGGCATGGCTACACCTTC. Residues: CASSLDRHGYTF.

A word on this clonotype: Mismatch with germline at one junction end may stem from a read error. V is TRBV6-6 and J is TRBJ2-3; 9 nucleotides match TRBD1. The CDR3 contains 16 residues. CDR1 and CDR2 (germline): MNHNY, SVGAGI (reference sequence). CDR3 DNA sequence: TGTGCCAGCAGCTACTCGACAGGGGGGTTTACAGATACGCAGTATTTT. Encoded protein: CASSYSTGGFTDTQYF.

The J gene is TRBJ2-5, the V gene TRBV4-3; possible D gene TRBD1, 6 bases. Trimming shortened V by 4 bases and J by 11 bases, and 23 bases separated the two germline ends. The CDR3 runs 15 residues. Germline loops: CDR1 LGHNA, CDR2 YSLEER. The CDR3 sequence is CASSRQTGTQNEQYF. CDR3 DNA: TGCGCCAGCAGCCGCCAAACCGGGACACAAAATGAGCAGTACTTC.

The chain uses TRBV11-2 and TRBJ2-1, with D unclear. Germline CDR1 SGHAT, CDR2 FQNNGV. The germline V and J ends were trimmed by 5 bases and 6 bases, with 14 bases remaining between them. The CDR3 loop spans 14 amino acids. The CDR3 DNA reads as TGTGCCAGCAGCCCCTCAAGTAACCCCAATGAGCAGTTCTTC. Its protein product is CASSPSSNPNEQFF.

Comment on this clonotype: A much larger clone lies a single base off, so this may be a read error. V and J are TRBV4-2 and TRBJ2-5, with D possibly being TRBD1 or TRBD2 (5 bases each). This CDR3 spans 14 amino acids. Germline CDR1 reads LGHNA; CDR2 reads YNFKEQ. V shed 0 bases and J shed 11 bases, with 16 bases lying between them. The CDR3 is CASSQEFRGHEQYF. In nucleotides, the CDR3 is TGTGCCAGCAGCCAAGAGTTTCGGGGCCATGAGCAGTACTTC.

The chain couples TRBV4-2 to TRBJ2-1; 7 bases agree with TRBD1. Germline V gene data show CDR1 as LGHNA and CDR2 as YNFKEQ. The CDR3 totals 15 residues. Trimming took 1 base from V and 4 from J; bases not matched to a gene: 4. The CDR3 nucleotides are TGTGCCAGCAGCCAAGCCCAGGGACAGTACAATGAGCAGTTCTTC. This codes for CASSQAQGQYNEQFF.

On this clonotype: The conserved closing phenylalanine or tryptophan is absent in this CDR3, likely reflecting a read error. V and J are TRBV5-1 and TRBJ1-4; D gene uncertain. CDR3 length equals 18 residues. Germline assignment: CDR1 SGHRS and CDR2 YFSETQ. V lost 2 bases to trimming and J lost 0 bases, with 17 bases between them. The CDR3 region is CASSFGGNLKTTNEKLFV. CDR3 in DNA: TGCGCCAGCAGCTTCGGAGGTAACCTGAAGACAACTAATGAAAAACTGTTTGTT.

This clonotype was observed a single time. V is TRBV5-4 and J is TRBJ2-1, with D possibly TRBD2 on 5 matching bases. The ends were cut back, 0 bases at V and 5 bases at J, with 18 bases in the middle. Germline V lookup: CDR1 SGHNT, CDR2 YYREEE (reference sequence). The CDR3 totals 17 residues. CDR3 nucleotide sequence: TGTGCCAGCAGCTTGGGGGCCTCGCGAGACTACCACAATGAGCAGTTCTTC. Translation gives CASSLGASRDYHNEQFF.

The rearrangement uses TRBV7-2 and TRBJ2-4, with D possibly being TRBD2 (5 bases). The CDR3 spans 13 residues. Germline loops: CDR1 SGHTA, CDR2 FQGNSA. The ends were cut back, 0 bases at V and 15 bases at J, with 15 bases in the middle. CDR3 coding DNA: TGTGCCAGCAGCTTAGCGGCGGGTGCGGCTTGGTACTTC. Translation gives CASSLAAGAAWYF.

This clonotype has just a few counts. V usage is TRBV20-1 and J usage is TRBJ1-1; no firm D call. This CDR3 region has 12 residues. Germline CDR1 and CDR2: DFQATT and SNEGSKA (reference sequence). V gave up 5 bases and J gave up 7 bases, with 14 bases separating them. CDR3: CSAQEATDEAFF. The DNA of the CDR3 is TGCAGTGCTCAAGAGGCCACCGATGAAGCTTTCTTT.

This clonotype has a handful of counts. The rearrangement uses TRBV7-2 and TRBJ1-6; 9 bases match TRBD1. Trimming at V came to 2 bases and at J to 10 bases, leaving 6 bases not matched to a gene. The CDR3 is 15 amino acids. Per germline, CDR1 SGHTA and CDR2 FQGNSA. The CDR3 DNA reads TGTGCCAGCAGCTTACTGACAGGGGGTGGATCACCCCTCCACTTT. Its translation: CASSLLTGGGSPLHF.

The gene calls are TRBV12-3 or TRBV12-4 and TRBJ2-1; possible D gene TRBD2, 6 bases. V was pared by 5 bases and J by 5 bases, with 19 bases between. The CDR3 consists of 16 residues. The CDR3 DNA sequence: TGTGCCAGCAGTCCCCTAGCTGGAGGGCCTAACAATGAGCAGTTCTTC. Translated, it gives CASSPLAGGPNNEQFF.